This entry lists 7 T cell receptor beta chains sequenced from one sample in a study of preoperative IRX-2 immunotherapy in early breast cancer. The treatment denotes: preoperative locoregional IRX-2 cytokine immunotherapy. Sequencing used immunoSEQ multiplex PCR; TCRdb keeps in-frame clones, though not all of them. The data show roughly 27,000 clones, 65% to 85% seen once. Sequencing used lymph node tissue, obtained before IRX-2 immunotherapy. The receptors stem from a human donor with breast cancer.

The rearrangement joins TRBV5-1 to TRBJ2-3; 11 nucleotides agree with TRBD2. Losses at the gene ends were 4 bases for V and 2 bases for J; bases not matched to a gene: 6. From germline, CDR1 is SGHRS and CDR2 YFSETQ. There are 16 residues in the CDR3. Here the CDR3 reads CASSGTSGGFTDTQYF. The CDR3 DNA reads as TGCGCCAGCAGCGGAACTAGCGGGGGCTTCACAGATACGCAGTATTTT.

This clone has a handful of counts. This rearrangement joins TRBV19 to TRBJ1-5; D is undetermined. This CDR3 has 16 amino acids. CDR1 LNHDA and CDR2 SQIVND come from the germline V gene (reference sequence). Trimming took 4 bases from V and 0 from J, leaving 13 bases between them. The CDR3 coding sequence is TGTGCCAGTAGTACCCAGACTCCTTATAGCAATCAGCCCCAGCATTTT. Its translation is CASSTQTPYSNQPQHF.

The chain combines TRBV11-3 with TRBJ1-3; D remains ambiguous. This CDR3 comprises 18 residues. Trimming left V 5 bases short and J 0 bases short, with 20 bases between. Germline assignment: CDR1 SGHNT and CDR2 YENEEA. CDR3 coding DNA: TGTGCCAGCAGCATAAAGTACGCGTTGGGTGGCTCTGGAAACACCATATATTTT. This encodes CASSIKYALGGSGNTIYF.

The V gene is TRBV28, the J gene TRBJ2-3, with TRBD2 matching 12 bases. CDR1 and CDR2 from the germline V gene are MDHEN and SYDVKM. The CDR3 consists of 19 residues. The J segment lost 0 bases and the V segment lost 5 bases, leaving 12 bases of the junction unmatched. Here the CDR3 reads CASSPLAGGFRRSTDTQYF. The CDR3 DNA reads TGTGCCAGCAGTCCACTAGCGGGGGGATTTAGGCGGAGCACAGATACGCAGTATTTT.

This rearrangement joins TRBV6-8 to TRBJ2-3; D may be TRBD1 (5 bases). Germline-derived CDR1 and CDR2 are MNHGY and SAAAGT. This CDR3 region has 15 residues. V gave up 5 bases and J gave up 0 bases, with 12 bases separating them. The CDR3 DNA reads as TGTGCCAGCAGTCTTACAGGCTTCAGCACAGATACGCAGTATTTT. Translated: CASSLTGFSTDTQYF.

This clone turned up a few times. This chain uses TRBV18 with TRBJ1-2; 8 nucleotides match TRBD1. CDR1 and CDR2 (germline): KGHSH, LQKENI. J lost 4 bases, V lost 0 bases, and 10 bases had no gene match. This CDR3 is 17 amino acids long. The chain's CDR3 is CASSPPSQGAVSYGYTF. For the CDR3, the DNA is TGTGCCAGCTCACCACCGAGCCAGGGGGCAGTGAGCTATGGCTACACCTTC.

This clone was counted a single time. The chain couples TRBV1 to TRBJ2-1; the table's TRBD2 call for D was not verified on the DNA. TRBV1 is assigned pseudogene status. The CDR3 sequence is 18 residues long. This CDR3 reads CASSQTSGGFVSYNEQFF. As DNA, the CDR3 is TGCGCCAGCAGCCAAACTAGCGGGGGGTTTGTCTCCTACAATGAGCAGTTCTTC.